This T cell receptor beta chain was recorded in a study of blood T cell repertoires in COVID-19. The wider study: The study drew acute and convalescent COVID-19 samples from the United States, Italy and Spain. Nucleic acid was either cDNA or gDNA, and it came from T cells, B-cell-depleted T cells, or PBMCs.

Germline V gene lookup returns CDR1 MNHNY and CDR2 SVGAGI (reference sequence). The CDR3 totals 14 residues. V was cut by 7 bases and J by 2 bases, with 14 bases left in between. Sequencing used immunoSEQ multiplex PCR; TCRdb keeps in-frame clones, though not all of them. This table holds around 220,000 clones, 82% found once. Sequencing was carried out using peripheral blood. The chain employs TRBV6-6 and TRBJ2-5, with D perhaps TRBD2 (5 bases). The clonotype originates from a woman of 80 years or more with COVID-19, enrolled during active disease. CDR3 region: CASIEGQFQETQYF. CDR3 DNA: TGTGCCAGCATCGAGGGCCAGTTTCAAGAGACCCAGTACTTC.